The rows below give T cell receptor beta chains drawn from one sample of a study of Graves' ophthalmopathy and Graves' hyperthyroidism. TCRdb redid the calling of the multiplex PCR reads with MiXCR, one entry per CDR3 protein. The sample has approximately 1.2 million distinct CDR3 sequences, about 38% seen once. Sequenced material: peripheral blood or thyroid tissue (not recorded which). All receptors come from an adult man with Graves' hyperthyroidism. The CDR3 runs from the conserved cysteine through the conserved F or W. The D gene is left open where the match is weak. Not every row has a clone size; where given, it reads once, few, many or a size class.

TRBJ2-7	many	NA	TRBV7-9	TGTGCCAGCAGCTTAGTAGGGAGCTCCTACGAGCAGTACTTC	CASSLVGSSYEQYF
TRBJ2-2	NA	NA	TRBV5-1	TGCGCCAGCAGCCTGGGCCCGGCGGGAATGGTCGGGGAGCTGTTTTTT	CASSLGPAGMVGELFF
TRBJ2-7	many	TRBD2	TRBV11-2	TGTGCCAGCAGCACTAGGGCGGGGGAGGCCGAGCAGTACTTC	CASSTRAGEAEQYF
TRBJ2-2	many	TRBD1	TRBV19	TGTGCCAGTAGCGACAGGGCCGCCGGGGAGCTGTTTTTT	CASSDRAAGELFF
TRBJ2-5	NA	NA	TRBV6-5	TGTGCCAGCAGTTACTACAGGGAAGAGTCCCAGTACTTC	CASSYYREESQYF
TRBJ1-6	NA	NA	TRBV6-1	TGTGCCAGCAGTGAACAAGCCGTAGGGATTTCACCCCTCCACTTT	CASSEQAVGISPLHF
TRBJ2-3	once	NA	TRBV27	TGTGCCAGCAGTTACTCGACAGGCACTAGCACAGATACGCAGTATTTT	CASSYSTGTSTDTQYF
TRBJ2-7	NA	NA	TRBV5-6	TGTGCCAGCAGCTTGGCCAGTCAGGGAAACGAGCAGTACTTC	CASSLASQGNEQYF
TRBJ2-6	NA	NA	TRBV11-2	TGTGCCAGCAGCCAAGAAGGGACGAGCTCTAGGGCCAACGTCCTGACTTTC	CASSQEGTSSRANVLTF
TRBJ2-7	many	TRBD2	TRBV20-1	TGCAGTGCTACGAGCGGGGGGGCTTACGAGCAGTACTTC	CSATSGGAYEQYF
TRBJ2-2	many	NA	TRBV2	TGTGCCAGCAGTGAGGACACCTTCACCGGGGAGCTGTTTTTT	CASSEDTFTGELFF
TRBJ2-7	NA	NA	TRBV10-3	TGTGCCATCAGTTCTACCGGGACCAACTACGAGCAGTACTTC	CAISSTGTNYEQYF
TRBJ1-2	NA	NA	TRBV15	TGTGCCACCAGCAGCTCCCCACCGGGACGGAGAAACTATGGCTACACCTTC	CATSSSPPGRRNYGYTF
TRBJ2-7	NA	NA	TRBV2	TGTGCCAGCAGTGAAGGGGTAGGGGCGAACTACGAGCAGTACTTC	CASSEGVGANYEQYF
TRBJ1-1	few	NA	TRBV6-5	TGTGCCAGCAAGCAGGGGCATGAGAACACTGAAGCTTTCTTT	CASKQGHENTEAFF
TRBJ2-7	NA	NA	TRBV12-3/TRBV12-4	TGTGCCAGCAGTGCCCGGGACACGTACTACGAGCAGTACTTC	CASSARDTYYEQYF
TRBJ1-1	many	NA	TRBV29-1	TGCAGCGTTGACTTGCAAGGGATTAGGCGGTTCAACACTGAAGCTTTCTTT	CSVDLQGIRRFNTEAFF
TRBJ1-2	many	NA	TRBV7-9	TGTGCCAGCAGCCGGCAGGAGAACTATGGCTACACCTTC	CASSRQENYGYTF
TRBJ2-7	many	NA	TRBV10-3	TGTGCCATCAGTGGTCGTAACACCTACGAGCAGTACTTC	CAISGRNTYEQYF
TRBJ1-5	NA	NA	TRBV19	TGTGCCAGTAGGAGCACGGCGAACGATCAGCCCCAGCATTTT	CASRSTANDQPQHF
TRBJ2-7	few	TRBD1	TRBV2	TGTGCCAGCAGTGAGGGAGAGACAGGGGGCTACGAGCAGTACTTC	CASSEGETGGYEQYF
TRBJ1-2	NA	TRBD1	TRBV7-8	TGTGCCAGCAGCCAGGGACAGGGGCCTCATGGCTACACCTTC	CASSQGQGPHGYTF
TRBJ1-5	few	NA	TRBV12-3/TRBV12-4	TGTGCCAGCAGTTTTTTTCCATTCGGCAGTAATCAGCCCCAGCATTTT	CASSFFPFGSNQPQHF
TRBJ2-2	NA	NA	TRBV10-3	TGTGCCATCAAAGGGGAGCTGTTTTTT	CAIKGELFF
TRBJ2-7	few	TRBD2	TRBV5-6	TGTGCCAGCAGCTCAATTACTAGCGGGAGTTGGAACGAGCAGTACTTC	CASSSITSGSWNEQYF
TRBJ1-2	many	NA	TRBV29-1	TGCAGCGTTGAGGGGGGCTATGGCTACACCTTC	CSVEGGYGYTF
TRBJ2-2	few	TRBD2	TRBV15	TGTGCCACCAGCAGAGGGATCCTCGGCGGGAGAGCGACCGGGGAGCTGCTTTTT	CATSRGILGGRATGELLF
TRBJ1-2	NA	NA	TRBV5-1	TGCGCCAGCAGCTTGCCCGGACACTATGGCCACACCTTC	CASSLPGHYGHTF